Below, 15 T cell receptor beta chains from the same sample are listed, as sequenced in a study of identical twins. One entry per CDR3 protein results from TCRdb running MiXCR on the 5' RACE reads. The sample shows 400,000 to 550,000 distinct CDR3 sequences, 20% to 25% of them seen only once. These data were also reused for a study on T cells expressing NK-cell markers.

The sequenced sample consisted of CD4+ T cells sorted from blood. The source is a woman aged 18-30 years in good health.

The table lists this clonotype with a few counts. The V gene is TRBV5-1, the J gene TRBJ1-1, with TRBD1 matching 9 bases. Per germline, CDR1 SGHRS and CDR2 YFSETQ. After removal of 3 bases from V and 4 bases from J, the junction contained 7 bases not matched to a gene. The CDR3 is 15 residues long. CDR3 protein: CASSSGTGGITEAFF. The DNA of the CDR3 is TGCGCCAGCAGCTCGGGAACAGGGGGCATCACTGAAGCTTTCTTT.

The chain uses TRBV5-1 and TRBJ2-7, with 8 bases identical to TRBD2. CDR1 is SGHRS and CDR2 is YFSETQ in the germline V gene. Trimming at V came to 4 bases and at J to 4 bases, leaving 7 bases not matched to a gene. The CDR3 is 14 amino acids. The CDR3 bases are TGCGCCAGCAGCGGTGTCGGGGGGGAGTACGAGCAGTACTTC. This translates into CASSGVGGEYEQYF.

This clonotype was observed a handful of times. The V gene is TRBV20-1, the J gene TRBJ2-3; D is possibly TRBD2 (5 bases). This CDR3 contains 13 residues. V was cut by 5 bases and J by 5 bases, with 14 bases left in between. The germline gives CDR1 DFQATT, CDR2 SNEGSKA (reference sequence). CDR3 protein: CSAYEAAGDTQYF. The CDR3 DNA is TGCAGTGCTTATGAAGCGGCGGGAGATACGCAGTATTTT.

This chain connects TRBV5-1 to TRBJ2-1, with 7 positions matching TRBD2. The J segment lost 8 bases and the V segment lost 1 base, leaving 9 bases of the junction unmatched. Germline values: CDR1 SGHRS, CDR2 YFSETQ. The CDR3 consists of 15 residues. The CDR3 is CASSLLGLSQDEQFF. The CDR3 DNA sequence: TGCGCCAGCAGCTTGTTGGGACTATCTCAAGATGAGCAGTTCTTC.

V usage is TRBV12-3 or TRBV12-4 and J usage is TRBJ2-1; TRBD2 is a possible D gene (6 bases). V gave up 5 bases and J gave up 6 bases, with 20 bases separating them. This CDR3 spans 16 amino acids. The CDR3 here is CASSQTGLPLTNEQFF. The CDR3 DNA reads TGTGCCAGCAGTCAAACGGGACTTCCCTTGACCAATGAGCAGTTCTTC.

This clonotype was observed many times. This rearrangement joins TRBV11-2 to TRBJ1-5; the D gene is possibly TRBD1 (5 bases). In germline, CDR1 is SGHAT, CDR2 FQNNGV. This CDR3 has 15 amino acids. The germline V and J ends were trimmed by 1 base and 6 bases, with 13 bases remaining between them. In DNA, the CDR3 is TGTGCCAGCAGCTTAGGTGGGGGACGCGGTCAGCCCCAGCATTTT. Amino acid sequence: CASSLGGGRGQPQHF.

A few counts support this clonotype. This CDR3 reads CASSLGLSGGRQFF. The CDR3 bases are TGTGCCAGCAGTTTGGGATTGAGCGGGGGGAGGCAGTTCTTC. The chain couples TRBV12-3 or TRBV12-4 to TRBJ2-1; 9 bases line up with TRBD2. The V gene end was trimmed by 3 bases and the J gene end by 12 bases; junction bases not matched to a gene: 9. The CDR3 runs to 14 residues.

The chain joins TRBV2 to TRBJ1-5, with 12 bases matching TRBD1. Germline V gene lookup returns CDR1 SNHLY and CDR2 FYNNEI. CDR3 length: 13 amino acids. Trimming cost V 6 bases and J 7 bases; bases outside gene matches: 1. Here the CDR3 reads CASRGTGGQPQHF. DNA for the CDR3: TGTGCCAGCAGAGGGACAGGGGGCCAGCCCCAGCATTTT.

CDR3 amino acids: CASTLVVPTADTQYF. As DNA, the CDR3 is TGCGCCAGCACCTTAGTCGTCCCAACGGCAGATACGCAGTATTTT. The V and J genes are TRBV5-1 and TRBJ2-3; D is uncertain. Germline lookup yields CDR1 SGHRS and CDR2 YFSETQ. Deletions cut 6 bases from V and 4 bases from J, with 18 bases between. The CDR3 extends over 15 amino acids.

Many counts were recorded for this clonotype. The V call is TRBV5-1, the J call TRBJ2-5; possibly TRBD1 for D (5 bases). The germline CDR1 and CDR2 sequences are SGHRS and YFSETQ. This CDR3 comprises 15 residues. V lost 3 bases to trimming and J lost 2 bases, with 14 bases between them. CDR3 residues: CASSSSPGPQETQYF. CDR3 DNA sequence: TGCGCCAGCAGCTCGTCCCCAGGGCCACAAGAGACCCAGTACTTC.

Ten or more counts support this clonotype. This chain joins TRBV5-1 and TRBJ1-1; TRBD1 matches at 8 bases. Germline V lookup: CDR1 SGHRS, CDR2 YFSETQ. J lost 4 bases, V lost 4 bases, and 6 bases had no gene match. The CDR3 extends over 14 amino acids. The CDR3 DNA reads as TGCGCCAGCAGCCTCCAGGGGGCCGGCACTGAAGCTTTCTTT. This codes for CASSLQGAGTEAFF.

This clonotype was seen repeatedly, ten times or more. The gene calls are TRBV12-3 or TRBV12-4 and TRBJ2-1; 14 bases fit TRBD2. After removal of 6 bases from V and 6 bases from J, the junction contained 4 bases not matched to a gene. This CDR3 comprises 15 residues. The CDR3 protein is CASSPGLAGVNEQFF. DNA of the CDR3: TGTGCCAGCAGCCCGGGACTAGCGGGAGTCAATGAGCAGTTCTTC.

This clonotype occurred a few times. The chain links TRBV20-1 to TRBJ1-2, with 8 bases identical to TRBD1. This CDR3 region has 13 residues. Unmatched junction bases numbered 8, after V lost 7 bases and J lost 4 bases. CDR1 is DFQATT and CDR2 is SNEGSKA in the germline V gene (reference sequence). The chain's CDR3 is CSVTRGLGYGYTF. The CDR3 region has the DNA TGCAGTGTAACCAGGGGGCTAGGCTATGGCTACACCTTC.

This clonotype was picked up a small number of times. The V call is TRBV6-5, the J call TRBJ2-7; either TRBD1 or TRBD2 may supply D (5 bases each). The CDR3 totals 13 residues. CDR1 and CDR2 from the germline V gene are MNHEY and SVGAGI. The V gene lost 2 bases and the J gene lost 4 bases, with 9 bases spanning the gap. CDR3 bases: TGTGCCAGCAGTTACACGGGACGGTACGAGCAGTACTTC. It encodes CASSYTGRYEQYF.

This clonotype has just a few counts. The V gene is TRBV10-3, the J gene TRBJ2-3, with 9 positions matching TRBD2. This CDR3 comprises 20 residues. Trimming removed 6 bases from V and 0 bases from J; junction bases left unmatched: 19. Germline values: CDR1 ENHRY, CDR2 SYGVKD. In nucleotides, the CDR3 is TGTGCCATCAGAGGACTAATGGGCGGGAGGGCCCGCTCGAGCACAGATACGCAGTATTTT. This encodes CAIRGLMGGRARSSTDTQYF.